Given below is one T cell receptor (beta chain) in context. What it binds is not known. V lost 0 bases and J lost 7; bases outside the gene matches: 10. The CDR3 contains 16 residues. Looked up from germline, CDR1 is SGHRS and CDR2 is YFSETQ. The sample is drawn from a study of T cell repertoires in cytomegalovirus infection. Study in general: Well-studied HLA-B-restricted epitopes and recently identified HLA-C-restricted epitopes of CMV were both used in the study. Public signatures in TCR beta pointed to CMV infection and matching HLA type. General study points: Cumulated frequencies of public TCR beta families served to identify carriers of CMV plus the relevant HLA. HLA-C-restricted CMV clonotypes gave the most frequent clonotype in two of eight donors.

TCRdb reprocessed the reads with MiXCR, giving one entry per CDR3 protein. The sample shows 200,000 to 250,000 distinct CDR3 sequences, approximately 40% of them seen only once. The receptor was derived from a human donor in good health (CMV status not recorded). Some clones in this sample may be carry-over from other donors' samples. Sequenced here: CD8+ T cells from cultured PBMCs, sampled from culture after CMV antigen stimulation. The V call is TRBV5-1, the J call TRBJ2-3; 8 bases are shared with TRBD2. The CDR3 region is CASSLEGGRHLYTQYF. The CDR3 DNA follows: TGCGCCAGCAGCTTGGAGGGCGGGAGGCATCTGTATACGCAGTATTTT.